Presented here are 23 T cell receptor beta chains from one specimen sequenced in a study of blood T cells in healthy people across ages. Combining a sample-barcoded 5' primer with a J-beta primer mix, a second PCR ran for roughly 7 to 11 cycles. TCRdb itself ran the 5' RACE reads through MiXCR, one entry per CDR3 protein. Among about 1,000,000 distinct CDR3 sequences listed, 45% were seen once. Material for sequencing was blood. The receptors were sampled from a woman aged 55-69 years in good health.

The rearrangement links TRBV13 to TRBJ1-1; no reliable D call. V was pared by 8 bases and J by 5 bases, with 24 bases between. Germline assignment: CDR1 PRHDT and CDR2 FYEKMQ (reference sequence). This CDR3 is 16 amino acids long. For the CDR3, the DNA is TGTGCCAGCCAAGCTTCCCGGGAGGCGAGTTCGACTGAAGCTTTCTTT. It translates to CASQASREASSTEAFF. The full variable domain, completed using reference TRBV13 and TRBJ1-1, is AAGVIQSPRHLIKEKRETATLKCYPIPRHDTVYWYQQGPGQDPQFLISFYEKMQSDKGSIPDRFSAQQFSDYHSELNMSSLELGDSALYFCASQASREASSTEAFFGQGTRLTVV.

The rearrangement joins TRBV15 to TRBJ2-7; the match to TRBD1 covers 7 bases. V shed 5 bases, J shed 3 bases, and the junction held 10 bases outside the gene matches. The CDR3 sequence is 15 residues long. Per the germline V gene, CDR1 is LNHNV and CDR2 is YYDKDF (reference sequence). CDR3 nucleotides: TGTGCCACCAGCCCCCAGCCAACAGGGGTCTACGAGCAGTACTTC. Amino acid sequence: CATSPQPTGVYEQYF.

This clonotype was counted between two and nine times. The CDR3 protein is CASSLTSRISTDTQYF. As DNA, the CDR3 is TGTGCCAGCAGCTTGACTAGCCGAATTAGCACAGATACGCAGTATTTT. This chain links TRBV7-2 with TRBJ2-3; 7 positions match TRBD2. The V gene's germline CDR1 is SGHTA and CDR2 FQGNSA. V lost 3 bases and J lost 0; bases outside the gene matches: 6. CDR3 length equals 16 residues.

The chain combines TRBV6-5 with TRBJ1-1; 9 nucleotides agree with TRBD1. This CDR3 comprises 16 residues. The trim removed 7 bases at V and 7 bases at J, leaving 16 bases unmatched. The germline CDR1 and CDR2 sequences are MNHEY and SVGAGI. CDR3 in amino acids: CASTNGGTGYRHEAFF. The CDR3 DNA reads as TGTGCCAGCACCAACGGGGGGACAGGGTATCGACATGAAGCTTTCTTT.

This clonotype was observed many times. The chain couples TRBV25-1 to TRBJ2-1; 14 positions agree with TRBD2. Germline lookup yields CDR1 MGHDK and CDR2 SYGVNS. The ends lost 2 bases at V and 6 bases at J; junction bases unmatched: 3. The CDR3 is 16 residues long. For the CDR3, the DNA is TGTGCCAGCAGTGAACCGGGACTAGCGGGAGTCAATGAGCAGTTCTTC. Protein product: CASSEPGLAGVNEQFF.

This clonotype was observed a handful of times. J is TRBJ1-1 and V is TRBV19; D is uncertain. V shed 8 bases and J shed 1 base, with 14 bases lying between them. The CDR3 is made up of 14 amino acids. Germline V gene lookup returns CDR1 LNHDA and CDR2 SQIVND (reference sequence). The CDR3 spells CASSPRVSNTEAFF. CDR3 DNA: TGTGCCAGTTCCCCCCGGGTTTCGAACACTGAAGCTTTCTTT.

The chain links TRBV11-2 to TRBJ2-1, with 7 bases matching TRBD2. The CDR3 is made up of 16 amino acids. Germline V gives CDR1 SGHAT, CDR2 FQNNGV. V trimming: 5 bases; J trimming: 10 bases; junction bases outside the gene matches: 17. CDR3 sequence reads: CASSQTPGVAGEEQFF. In DNA form, the CDR3 reads TGTGCCAGCAGCCAAACGCCTGGGGTGGCGGGAGAGGAGCAGTTCTTC.

This clonotype was observed a few times. The chain combines TRBV25-1 with TRBJ2-7, with a tentative D call TRBD1 (6 bases). V was pared by 2 bases and J by 2 bases, with 13 bases between. The CDR3 is made up of 15 amino acids. CDR1 is MGHDK, CDR2 SYGVNS, per germline. Here the CDR3 reads CASSEPGTSTYEQYF. In DNA form, the CDR3 reads TGTGCCAGCAGTGAACCCGGGACATCAACCTACGAGCAGTACTTC.

This clonotype has only a few counts. The J gene is TRBJ2-7, the V gene TRBV12-3 or TRBV12-4; 9 bases are shared with TRBD1. The length of the CDR3 is 15 residues. V lost 1 base and J lost 3; bases outside the gene matches: 4. Here the CDR3 DNA reads TGTGCCAGCAGTTTAGGGGGACAGGGTTTCTACGAGCAGTACTTC. Translated: CASSLGGQGFYEQYF.

This clonotype came up a few times. The J gene is TRBJ2-7, the V gene TRBV15; D unresolved. This CDR3 comprises 13 residues. V dropped 2 bases and J dropped 0 bases, with 5 bases sitting between them. Germline-derived CDR1 and CDR2 are LNHNV and YYDKDF (reference sequence). CDR3 DNA sequence: TGTGCCACCAGCAGAAGCAGCTCCTACGAGCAGTACTTC. Protein sequence: CATSRSSSYEQYF.

This clonotype has more than one count but fewer than ten. The rearrangement uses TRBV10-3 and TRBJ1-4, with D possibly matching TRBD1 (5 bases). V gave up 4 bases and J gave up 7 bases, with 10 bases separating them. Germline CDR1 reads ENHRY; CDR2 reads SYGVKD. The CDR3 totals 13 residues. The CDR3 DNA is TGTGCCATCAGTGCGGGGGGAAGTGAAAAACTGTTTTTT. This gives the protein CAISAGGSEKLFF.

This chain connects TRBV11-2 to TRBJ2-5, with TRBD2 identical over 9 bases. Trimming took 2 bases from V and 4 from J; bases not matched to a gene: 8. Looked up from germline, CDR1 is SGHAT and CDR2 is FQNNGV. The CDR3 has 16 amino acids. As DNA, the CDR3 is TGTGCCAGCAGCTTAAGGGTAGCGGGAGACGGAGAGACCCAGTACTTC. As protein: CASSLRVAGDGETQYF.

The chain recombines TRBV5-5 with TRBJ1-4; TRBD1 matches 11 bases. The germline gives CDR1 SGHKS, CDR2 YYEKEE (reference sequence). V shed 3 bases, J shed 7 bases, and the junction held 5 bases outside the gene matches. The CDR3 has 15 residues. The CDR3 DNA sequence: TGTGCCAGCAGCTCGATCGGACAGGGGGCTGAAAAACTGTTTTTT. Translation: CASSSIGQGAEKLFF.

This clonotype has just a few counts. This rearrangement joins TRBV29-1 to TRBJ2-6; D may be TRBD2 (6 bases). The CDR3 runs 16 residues. The germline V gene has CDR1 SQVTM and CDR2 ANQGSEA. Trimming removed 4 bases from V and 0 bases from J, with 13 bases in between. CDR3 sequence (DNA): TGCAGCGTTGCCTCGGGGGTTGACTCTGGGGCCAACGTCCTGACTTTC. Encoded protein: CSVASGVDSGANVLTF. Drawing the rest from reference TRBV29-1 and TRBJ2-6, the complete variable domain is SAVISQKPSRDICQRGTSLTIQCQVDSQVTMMFWYRQQPGQSLTLIATANQGSEATYESGFVIDKFPISRPNLTFSTLTVSNMSPEDSSIYLCSVASGVDSGANVLTFGAGSRLTVL.

This rearrangement joins TRBV2 to TRBJ2-5; TRBD1 agrees at 8 bases. The CDR3 totals 16 residues. Germline assignment: CDR1 SNHLY and CDR2 FYNNEI. After removal of 3 bases from V and 1 base from J, the junction contained 7 bases not matched to a gene. The CDR3 region has the DNA TGTGCCAGCAGTGAGGGGACAGGTACTACCCAAGAGACCCAGTACTTC. Its translation: CASSEGTGTTQETQYF.

The V and J genes are TRBV28 and TRBJ2-7, with TRBD1 as a possible D gene (6 bases). Trimming took 5 bases from V and 3 from J, leaving 14 bases between them. This CDR3 has 14 residues. Germline-derived CDR1 and CDR2 are MDHEN and SYDVKM. This CDR3 is CASSPGTRNYEQYF. Here the CDR3 DNA reads TGTGCCAGCAGTCCCGGGACAAGAAACTACGAGCAGTACTTC.

This clonotype has just a few counts. This rearrangement joins TRBV12-3 or TRBV12-4 to TRBJ2-5, with D tentatively TRBD1 or TRBD2 (5 bases each). Trimming cost V 6 bases and J 1 base, with 12 bases left between them. CDR3 length equals 14 residues. In nucleotides, the CDR3 is TGTGCCAGCAGCGCGTGGGGGACCCAAGAGACCCAGTACTTC. Translation: CASSAWGTQETQYF.

This clonotype was detected a few times. This chain connects TRBV20-1 to TRBJ1-2, with TRBD1 identical over 9 bases. Germline V gene data show CDR1 as DFQATT and CDR2 as SNEGSKA (reference sequence). Unmatched junction bases numbered 9, after V lost 5 bases and J lost 8 bases. The CDR3 is made up of 13 amino acids. Here the CDR3 DNA reads TGCAGTGCTTATACAGGGGGCGGACGAGGCTACACCTTC. This codes for CSAYTGGGRGYTF.

In this sample, this clonotype turned up a few times. This sequence joins TRBV10-3 and TRBJ2-1, with 8 bases aligning to TRBD2. V lost 2 bases to trimming and J lost 3 bases; unmatched junction nucleotides: 3. This CDR3 contains 15 residues. CDR1 is ENHRY and CDR2 is SYGVKD in the germline V gene. CDR3 bases: TGTGCCATCAGTGAGGGGAGCGGGAGCTACAATGAGCAGTTCTTC. It translates to CAISEGSGSYNEQFF.

For this clonotype: At one end, the junction sequence differs from germline, possibly due to a read error. The V and J genes are TRBV10-3 and TRBJ2-1, with 7 bases identical to TRBD2. CDR3 length: 12 residues. CDR1 is ENHRY, CDR2 SYGVKD, per germline. Here the CDR3 reads CTIRTSSNEQFF. The DNA of the CDR3 is TGTACCATCAGGACTAGTTCCAATGAGCAGTTCTTC.

This rearrangement joins TRBV7-2 to TRBJ2-4; 9 positions match TRBD1. V shed 5 bases and J 13 bases; nucleotides not matched to a gene: 6. The CDR3 has 12 amino acids. Germline V gives CDR1 SGHTA, CDR2 FQGNSA. CDR3 sequence (DNA): TGTGCCAGCAGCCGGGACAGGGCCCAGCAGTACTTC. Protein product: CASSRDRAQQYF.

This chain links TRBV28 with TRBJ1-4; TRBD1 agrees at 9 bases. CDR3 length: 15 residues. Germline lookup yields CDR1 MDHEN and CDR2 SYDVKM. J was trimmed by 7 bases and V by 5 bases; bases with no gene match: 8. The CDR3: CASSPGDRDREKLFF. The DNA of the CDR3 is TGTGCCAGCAGTCCCGGGGACAGGGACCGTGAAAAACTGTTTTTT.

This clonotype was observed many times. V gene TRBV28 combines with J gene TRBJ2-7; D might be TRBD1 or TRBD2, each matching 6 bases. V was trimmed by 6 bases and J by 4 bases, leaving 19 bases between them. Germline V gives CDR1 MDHEN, CDR2 SYDVKM. CDR3 length equals 15 residues. The CDR3 spells CASSPLGPGAYEQYF. In DNA form, the CDR3 reads TGTGCCAGCAGCCCCTTAGGTCCGGGGGCTTACGAGCAGTACTTC.